The rows below give T cell receptor beta chains drawn from one sample of a study of control samples from healthy donors and cancer patients. Here immunoSEQ multiplex PCR was the method, and the copy in TCRdb shows in-frame clones only, minus some. The sample contains approximately 72,000 clones, about 88% of which appear only once. Sequencing used blood. These TCRs come from a man aged 50-60 years in good health. Both conserved end residues are part of each CDR3. Fields, in order: V gene, clone size, D gene, J gene, CDR3 protein, CDR3 DNA. A D gene is named only where the DNA matches it firmly. A clone size is listed for some rows: how often the clone was seen (once, few, many), or a class if it is expanded.

>TRBV19|-|-|TRBJ1-4
CASKPGPANEKLFF
TGTGCCAGCAAGCCGGGACCGGCTAATGAAAAACTGTTTTTT
>TRBV29-1|-|-|TRBJ2-7
CSVGRDSSYEQYF
TGCAGCGTGGGGAGGGACAGCTCCTACGAGCAGTACTTC
>TRBV7-2|-|TRBD2|TRBJ2-1
CASSFYSSGGANEQFF
TGTGCCAGCAGCTTCTACTCTAGCGGGGGGGCCAATGAGCAGTTCTTC
>TRBV27|-|-|TRBJ1-2
CATATFLRHTRNFYGYTF
TGTGCCACCGCTACATTCCTGCGGCATACAAGGAACTTCTATGGCTACACCTTC
>TRBV11-2|-|-|TRBJ1-2
CASSPQTVYGYTF
TGTGCCAGCAGCCCCCAGACAGTCTATGGCTACACCTTC
>TRBV11-3|-|TRBD1|TRBJ2-5
CASSLGQGAGETQYF
TGTGCCAGCAGCCTGGGACAGGGGGCGGGGGAGACCCAGTACTTC
>TRBV30|-|-|TRBJ2-3
CAWTKTDTQYF
TGTGCCTGGACTAAAACAGATACGCAGTATTTT
>TRBV19|-|-|TRBJ1-2
CAGGTDGYTF
TGTGCCGGGGGTACGGATGGCTACACCTTC
>TRBV14|-|TRBD1|TRBJ2-1
CASSNRGTYNEQFF
TGTGCCAGCAGTAACAGGGGAACCTACAATGAGCAGTTCTTC
>TRBV6-2/TRBV6-3|-|-|TRBJ1-3
CASSYATSLGNTIYF
TGTGCCAGCAGTTACGCGACTTCCCTGGGAAACACCATATATTTT
>TRBV2|-|TRBD1|TRBJ2-3
CASRNSGTGVTDTQYF
TGTGCCAGCAGAAACTCCGGGACAGGGGTGACAGATACGCAGTATTTT
>TRBV25-1|-|TRBD1|TRBJ2-3
CASSGTGPPDTQYF
TGTGCCAGCAGTGGGACAGGGCCCCCAGATACGCAGTATTTT
>TRBV25-1|once|-|TRBJ1-4
CASSEWGQPNEKLFF
TGTGCCAGCAGTGAATGGGGGCAGCCAAATGAAAAACTGTTTTTT
>TRBV7-2|-|TRBD2|TRBJ2-5
CASSVRDYKTETQYF
TGTGCCAGCAGCGTCCGGGACTACAAAACAGAGACCCAGTACTTC
>TRBV6-1|-|-|TRBJ2-3
CASSENVMGGKTDTQYF
TGTGCCAGCAGTGAAAACGTAATGGGCGGGAAGACAGATACGCAGTATTTT
>TRBV27|-|-|TRBJ1-6
CASSLRGQAPLHF
TGTGCCAGCAGTTTAAGAGGCCAGGCACCCCTCCACTTT
>TRBV6-2/TRBV6-3|few|-|TRBJ1-1
CASSYSAGGTEAFF
TGTGCCAGCAGTTACTCGGCCGGGGGCACTGAAGCTTTCTTT
>TRBV5-5|-|-|TRBJ1-2
CASSSTVAPRGYTF
TGTGCCAGCAGCTCTACAGTCGCCCCACGGGGCTACACCTTC
>TRBV19|-|-|TRBJ1-1
CASTPRDYDFTEAFF
TGTGCCAGTACCCCCCGTGACTATGATTTTACTGAAGCTTTCTTT
>TRBV18|-|-|TRBJ2-7
CASSDIMGVAGPSYEQYF
TGTGCCAGCTCAGATATAATGGGGGTGGCCGGACCGAGCTACGAGCAGTACTTC
>TRBV27|-|-|TRBJ1-5
CASSSWVNQPQHF
TGTGCCAGCAGTTCCTGGGTCAATCAGCCCCAGCATTTT
>TRBV18|-|TRBD1|TRBJ2-7
CASSPWDRIYEQYF
TGTGCCAGCTCACCGTGGGACAGAATCTACGAGCAGTACTTC
>TRBV7-9|-|TRBD1|TRBJ1-2
CASSPYRGLVGYTF
TGTGCCAGCAGCCCGTACAGGGGGCTCGTAGGCTACACCTTC
>TRBV6-5|-|TRBD2|TRBJ2-7
CASSYSGPRGFYEQYF
TGTGCCAGCAGTTACTCGGGGCCGCGGGGGTTCTACGAGCAGTACTTC
>TRBV7-9|-|TRBD1|TRBJ2-3
CASSPPFRGQGGDTQYF
TGTGCCAGCAGCCCACCGTTCCGGGGACAGGGGGGAGATACGCAGTATTTT
>TRBV7-9|-|TRBD2|TRBJ2-5
CASSHGGGLSGGETQYF
TGTGCCAGCAGCCACGGCGGGGGGCTATCGGGCGGAGAGACCCAGTACTTC
>TRBV5-6|once|-|TRBJ1-3
CASSLFDTIYF
TGTGCCAGCAGCTTATTTGACACCATATATTTT
>TRBV7-2|once|TRBD1|TRBJ2-7
CASSQRTGGSYEQYF
TGTGCCAGCAGCCAACGGACAGGGGGCTCCTACGAGCAGTACTTC
>TRBV19|-|TRBD1|TRBJ2-7
CASSIDWRQGAHEQYF
TGTGCCAGTAGTATAGATTGGAGACAGGGGGCCCACGAGCAGTACTTC
>TRBV6-5|once|-|TRBJ1-3
CASSGGLAGNTIYF
TGTGCCAGCAGCGGGGGGCTTGCTGGAAACACCATATATTTT
>TRBV6-1|-|-|TRBJ1-4
CASSEAVQFSEKLFF
TGTGCCAGCAGTGAAGCGGTACAGTTTTCTGAAAAACTGTTTTTT
>TRBV5-1|-|-|TRBJ1-2
CASSLYGSPKDGYTF
TGCGCCAGCAGCTTGTACGGCAGCCCTAAGGACGGCTACACCTTC
>TRBV6-5|-|-|TRBJ2-5
CATTTSRGGSETQYF
TGTGCCACCACAACTAGTAGGGGTGGGTCAGAGACCCAGTACTTC